The clone carrying this TCR beta chain is a singleton in its sample. Trimming stripped 6 bases from V and 0 bases from J, with 24 bases between. This CDR3 comprises 19 residues. Germline V gives CDR1 MNHEY, CDR2 SMNVEV (reference sequence). This record belongs to a study of blood T cell repertoires in COVID-19. Some clones are missing from TCRdb's copy, which holds only in-frame ones; the method was immunoSEQ multiplex PCR. The sample has almost 90,000 clones, over 80% seen once. Sequencing was carried out using peripheral blood. The J gene is TRBJ1-5, the V gene TRBV27; D perhaps matches TRBD1 (5 bases). The source is a man older than 75 with acute or convalescent COVID-19. CDR3 region: CASSPDRTMGPYSNQPQHF. Written as DNA, the CDR3 is TGTGCCAGCAGCCCCGACAGAACAATGGGTCCTTATAGCAATCAGCCCCAGCATTTT.